This T cell receptor beta chain was profiled in a study of T-cell reconstitution after alpha-beta-depleted transplantation in children (dated by TCRdb to about 2016). In the study overall: T-cell immune reconstitution after TCRalphabeta/CD19-depleted allogeneic hematopoietic cell transplantation in children was quantitatively tracked in the study by means of TCR repertoire profiling.

Library construction relied on PCR. TCRdb records Illumina HiSeq 2500 as the sequencer. TCR library preparation used molecular barcoding, with unique molecular identifiers applied to normalize quantification of the TCRbeta repertoire. TCRdb trimmed the raw reads at Q25, called clones with MiXCR and kept productive beta chains. Each CDR3 protein appears once, grouped with its most common genes and DNA. The sample contains about 270,000 distinct CDR3 sequences, roughly 9.5% of them found a single time. The top ten clones comprise over 9.5% of the sample. This clonotype was observed at least ten times. There is no known antigen for this receptor. The input lacks base qualities; no much larger clone sits a single base away. Counted from cysteine to phenylalanine, this CDR3 has 14 amino acids. The entry retains the CDR3 DNA only, 42 bases that are in frame from base 1. For CDR1 and CDR2, the germline V gene lists SGHRS and YFSETQ. Trimming leaves V shorter by 1 base and J shorter by 8 bases, with the junction holding 5 bases beyond the gene matches.

The V and J genes are TRBV5-1 and TRBJ2-1, with 8 bases matching TRBD2. The source is a human donor who donated a stem cell graft to a child with SCID. Here the sequenced sample was PBMCs from the stem cell graft donor, taken from the stem cell graft. The encoded CDR3 is CASSLLAGKYEQFF. DNA sequence: TGCGCCAGCAGCTTGCTAGCGGGCAAGTATGAGCAGTTCTTC.